This T cell receptor (beta chain) was recorded in a study of blood T cells in healthy people across ages. Study-wide results and limits: Donor CMV status was unknown, possibly confounding expanded clonotype changes. The percentage of naive T cells correlated strongly with TCR beta diversity.

Combining a sample-barcoded 5' primer with a J-beta primer mix, a second PCR ran for about 6 to 11 cycles. Tagging of each cDNA molecule was performed by a template-switch adaptor with 12 random nucleotides. MiXCR, applied by TCRdb to the 5' RACE reads, yields one record per CDR3 protein. The sample has about 1.4 million distinct CDR3 sequences, roughly 60% seen once. Turning to this clonotype: Antigen: not known.

Per individual sample, total RNA of at least 5 micrograms was extracted. The V end was cut by 5 bases, the J end by 8 bases, with 15 bases between. The V gene's germline CDR1 is SEHNR and CDR2 FQNEAQ (reference sequence). This CDR3 contains 13 residues. The specimen was blood. The clonotype comes from a man between 18 and 35 years old in good health. The V gene is TRBV7-9, the J gene TRBJ1-2, with D tentatively TRBD1 (5 bases). The CDR3 region has the DNA TGTGCCAGCAGCGCCCGGGGGTATTACGGCTACACCTTC. Protein sequence: CASSARGYYGYTF.